A single sample gave rise to the 5 T cell receptor beta chains below, sequenced in a study of cytomegalovirus exposure and HLA in healthy donors. The PCR made use of 60 Vbeta and 13 Jbeta primers. Clones were read by immunoSEQ multiplex PCR, and TCRdb kept only the in-frame ones, dropping some. Seen here are a few hundred thousand clones, around 80% observed once, and the top ten hold around 16%. What was sequenced was PBMCs. These receptors came from a middle-aged man in good health and CMV-seronegative.

This clone was counted once. J is TRBJ1-2 and V is TRBV5-4; no clear D. The CDR3 totals 14 residues. V shed 1 base and J shed 8 bases, with 15 bases lying between them. CDR1 SGHNT and CDR2 YYREEE come from the germline V gene (reference sequence). The CDR3: CASSLHPPGQGYTF. CDR3 bases: TGTGCCAGCAGCTTGCATCCGCCAGGCCAAGGCTACACCTTC. Complete variable domain (other parts from reference TRBV5-4 and TRBJ1-2): ETGVTQSPTHLIKTRGQQVTLRCSSQSGHNTVSWYQQALGQGPQFIFQYYREEENGRGNFPPRFSGLQFPNYSSELNVNALELDDSALYLCASSLHPPGQGYTFGSGTRLTVV.

This chain connects TRBV4-1 to TRBJ2-5, with D hard to call. This CDR3 comprises 15 residues. V lost 0 bases and J 7 bases, leaving 15 bases between the germline ends. Germline V gene data show CDR1 as MGHRA and CDR2 as YSYEKL. The CDR3 sequence is CASSQDFPGFSTQYF. The CDR3 bases are TGCGCCAGCAGCCAAGATTTTCCGGGTTTTTCGACCCAGTACTTC.

This clone has a handful of counts. V and J are TRBV5-1 and TRBJ2-5; 11 nucleotides line up with TRBD1. With V trimmed by 0 bases and J by 5 bases, 6 bases remained unmatched. Per germline, CDR1 SGHRS and CDR2 YFSETQ. The CDR3 has 16 amino acids. The CDR3 coding sequence is TGCGCCAGCAGCTTGGCCGGACAGGGGGCTAGGGAGACCCAGTACTTC. Translated: CASSLAGQGARETQYF.

V is TRBV10-2 and J is TRBJ2-7, with D possibly matching TRBD2 (6 bases). The V gene's germline CDR1 is WSHSY and CDR2 SAAADI. The CDR3 spans 12 residues. V was shortened by 10 bases and J by 2 bases, with 12 bases between the two germline ends. The CDR3 DNA follows: TGCGCCACGGGAGACGGCACCTACGAGCAGTACTTC. Protein product: CATGDGTYEQYF.

On this clone: The germline gene is not matched at one end of the junction; a read error may be the cause. The chain links TRBV7-9 to TRBJ1-4; 8 bases match TRBD1. The germline V gene encodes CDR1 SEHNR and CDR2 FQNEAQ (reference sequence). The CDR3 sequence is 15 residues long. CDR3 region: CSSSFYPGGDEKLFF. CDR3 coding DNA: TGTTCCAGCAGCTTTTACCCAGGGGGCGATGAAAAACTGTTTTTT.